This TCR beta chain comes out of a study of CD8 T cells in Susac syndrome. The V gene end was trimmed by 3 bases and the J gene end by 2 bases; junction bases not matched to a gene: 5. CDR1 and CDR2 (germline): SGHRS, YFSETQ. This CDR3 is 15 amino acids long. Peripheral blood CD8+ and CD4+ T cells were profiled by TCR beta sequencing. Controls were healthy donors (matched for age and sex). Through negative isolation, CD4+ and CD8+ T cells were obtained, while TEMRA cells were enriched using FACS. Reverse transcription of roughly 0.45 to 1 ug RNA used random hexamers. Amplification of TCR beta CDR3 by immunoSEQ multiplex PCR spanned 54 Vbeta and 13 Jbeta. TCRdb ran MiXCR on the immunoSEQ multiplex PCR reads and lists one entry per CDR3 protein. The profile shows about 100,000 distinct CDR3 sequences, around 93% of them singletons.

Sequencing used CD8+ T cells from PBMCs. The rearrangement links TRBV5-1 to TRBJ2-7; 10 nucleotides agree with TRBD1. The TCR sequence derives from a human donor in good health. The DNA of the CDR3 is TGCGCCAGCAGCTCGGGGACAGGGGCTGCCTACGAGCAGTACTTC. Its translation is CASSSGTGAAYEQYF.